The present entry profiles one T cell receptor (beta chain) with its context. What it binds is not known. Sequenced by immunoSEQ multiplex PCR; TCRdb stores in-frame clones only, minus some. The table records fewer than 20,000 clones, about 70% of them present only once. Patients were newly diagnosed with stage II-IVA oral cavity squamous cell carcinoma without prior systemic or radiation treatment. This entry belongs to a study of neoadjuvant anti-PD-1 for oral cavity cancer. Study observations and caveats: After neoadjuvant nivolumab, PBMC T cell clonality was significantly higher in non-responders than responders.

The CDR3 totals 15 residues. After removal of 4 bases from V and 5 bases from J, the junction contained 4 bases not matched to a gene. Germline values: CDR1 SNHLY, CDR2 FYNNEI. The receptor was derived from a person aged 35 to 85 with oral cavity squamous cell carcinoma. The gene calls are TRBV2 and TRBJ2-1, with 11 bases that match TRBD1. The material was PBMCs, obtained before nivolumab (anti-PD-1) treatment. CDR3 sequence reads: CASSGGQGENNEQFF. Here the CDR3 DNA reads TGTGCCAGCAGTGGGGGACAGGGGGAAAACAATGAGCAGTTCTTC.